The 20 T cell receptor beta chains given below trace back to one sample, sequenced in a study of cytomegalovirus exposure and HLA in healthy donors. PCR used 60 Vbeta primers and 13 Jbeta primers. Libraries were prepared by immunoSEQ multiplex PCR; TCRdb keeps only in-frame clonotypes and omits some of them. This table has roughly 160,000 clones, 77% appearing once. The specimen sequenced was PBMCs. Receptor source: a woman aged 25-40 years in good health and CMV-seronegative.

The chain carries TRBV11-2 and TRBJ1-1, with a weak D call TRBD1 (5 bases). The V gene lost 2 bases and the J gene lost 1 base, with 11 bases spanning the gap. Germline CDR1 reads SGHAT; CDR2 reads FQNNGV. This CDR3 contains 15 residues. The chain's CDR3 is CASSLQGPSNTEAFF. The CDR3 bases are TGTGCCAGCAGCTTACAGGGCCCTTCGAACACTGAAGCTTTCTTT.

J is TRBJ2-2 and V is TRBV5-1; possible D gene TRBD2, 6 bases. The length of the CDR3 is 15 residues. The germline V gene encodes CDR1 SGHRS and CDR2 YFSETQ. V lost 2 bases, J lost 2 bases, and 10 bases lay in between. This CDR3 reads CASSFGGSNTGELFF. The CDR3, as DNA: TGCGCCAGCAGCTTTGGGGGGAGTAACACCGGGGAGCTGTTTTTT.

This sequence joins TRBV6-4 and TRBJ1-1; unclear D gene. The length of the CDR3 is 13 residues. Germline CDR1 is MRHNA and CDR2 is SNTAGT. Trimming shortened V by 2 bases and J by 2 bases, and 6 bases separated the two germline ends. The CDR3 reads CASSDRENTEAFF. The DNA for the CDR3 is TGTGCCAGCAGTGACCGGGAAAACACTGAAGCTTTCTTT.

This CDR3 reads CASSVTGGDSLTTEAFF. CDR3 DNA: TGTGCCAGCAGTGTAACAGGGGGCGATAGTCTGACCACTGAAGCTTTCTTT. This chain links TRBV27 with TRBJ1-1, with 9 bases fitting TRBD1. V shed 5 bases and J 4 bases; nucleotides not matched to a gene: 14. This CDR3 contains 17 residues. In germline, CDR1 is MNHEY, CDR2 SMNVEV (reference sequence).

The chain carries TRBV9 and TRBJ1-4, with 7 bases that match TRBD1. V was clipped by 2 bases and J by 7 bases; unmatched bases: 8. The CDR3 extends over 15 amino acids. Per the germline V gene, CDR1 is SGDLS and CDR2 is YYNGEE. The CDR3: CASSVRAGGSEKLFF. Here the CDR3 DNA reads TGTGCCAGCAGCGTTAGGGCAGGGGGGAGTGAAAAACTGTTTTTT.

J is TRBJ1-2 and V is TRBV28, with TRBD1 matching over 7 bases. V was pared by 2 bases and J by 8 bases, with 11 bases of the junction left unmatched. This CDR3 contains 15 residues. Germline-derived CDR1 and CDR2 are MDHEN and SYDVKM. CDR3 sequence: CASSLEWRQGNGYTF. The CDR3 DNA reads as TGTGCCAGCAGTTTAGAGTGGAGACAGGGCAACGGCTACACCTTC.

This clone appeared once. The V and J genes are TRBV7-9 and TRBJ1-5, with D hard to call. Trimming left V 3 bases short and J 4 bases short, with 4 bases between. This CDR3 contains 12 residues. Germline V lookup: CDR1 SEHNR, CDR2 FQNEAQ (reference sequence). This chain's CDR3 is CASSFPNQPQHF. The DNA for the CDR3 is TGTGCCAGCAGCTTTCCAAATCAGCCCCAGCATTTT.

The V and J genes are TRBV29-1 and TRBJ2-7, with D possibly matching TRBD2 (6 bases). Germline lookup yields CDR1 SQVTM and CDR2 ANQGSEA. The CDR3 is 15 amino acids. Between the trimmed V and J ends, which lost 0 bases and 5 bases, there was a span of 17 bases. CDR3 coding DNA: TGCAGCGTTGAAGATCCGGAGGGCCGGTGGAACGAGCAGTACTTC. Its protein is CSVEDPEGRWNEQYF.

The chain couples TRBV19 to TRBJ2-7; 9 bases fit TRBD1. V lost 8 bases to trimming and J lost 6 bases; unmatched junction nucleotides: 14. Germline values: CDR1 LNHDA, CDR2 SQIVND (reference sequence). The CDR3 has 15 residues. CDR3 coding DNA: TGTGCCAGTCGCCCCAACCGGGACAGGGTATCCGAGCAGTACTTC. Protein: CASRPNRDRVSEQYF.

This rearrangement joins TRBV4-3 to TRBJ2-6; D perhaps matches TRBD1 (6 bases). V dropped 3 bases and J dropped 2 bases, with 11 bases sitting between them. The CDR3 covers 16 residues. Per germline, CDR1 LGHNA and CDR2 YSLEER. The CDR3 protein is CASSQHRDTGANVLTF. The CDR3 nucleotides are TGCGCCAGCAGCCAGCACAGGGACACTGGGGCCAACGTCCTGACTTTC.

This sequence joins TRBV6-1 and TRBJ1-1; TRBD1 might be the D (6 bases). This CDR3 contains 13 residues. From germline, CDR1 is MNHNS and CDR2 SASEGT. The ends were cut back, 8 bases at V and 5 bases at J, with 15 bases in the middle. CDR3 in DNA: TGTGCCAGCGGAAGACAGGCGTTGACTGAAGCTTTCTTT. This sequence encodes CASGRQALTEAFF.

This clone was found a few times. J is TRBJ1-4 and V is TRBV19, with 7 nucleotides matching TRBD1. The V gene end was trimmed by 3 bases and the J gene end by 5 bases; junction bases not matched to a gene: 6. Looked up from germline, CDR1 is LNHDA and CDR2 is SQIVND (reference sequence). CDR3 length equals 15 residues. CDR3 bases: TGTGCCAGTAGTATCCGACAGGGTTCAAATGAAAAACTGTTTTTT. Residues: CASSIRQGSNEKLFF.

The table lists this clone with a few counts. The genes are TRBV18 and TRBJ2-1; TRBD2 matches 14 bases. Per germline, CDR1 KGHSH and CDR2 LQKENI. This CDR3 contains 15 residues. V gave up 0 bases and J gave up 9 bases; unmatched junction bases: 1. CDR3 region: CASSPPTSGRGEQFF. In DNA form, the CDR3 reads TGTGCCAGCTCACCACCGACTAGCGGGAGGGGTGAGCAGTTCTTC.

This sequence joins TRBV7-9 and TRBJ2-7; 8 bases match TRBD1. Germline assignment: CDR1 SEHNR and CDR2 FQNEAQ (reference sequence). V shed 1 base and J 6 bases; nucleotides not matched to a gene: 5. The CDR3 runs 14 residues. The CDR3 reads CASSLDGGQGEQYF. CDR3 nucleotides: TGTGCCAGCAGCTTAGACGGTGGACAGGGCGAGCAGTACTTC. The full variable domain, completed using reference TRBV7-9 and TRBJ2-7, is DTGVSQNPRHKITKRGQNVTFRCDPISEHNRLYWYRQTLGQGPEFLTYFQNEAQLEKSRLLSDRFSAERPKGSFSTLEIQRTEQGDSAMYLCASSLDGGQGEQYFGPGTRLTVT.

This clone appeared a few times. The V and J genes are TRBV12-5 and TRBJ1-6; 11 positions agree with TRBD1. The CDR3 sequence is 14 residues long. V was clipped by 5 bases and J by 10 bases; unmatched bases: 4. Germline V lookup: CDR1 LGHNT, CDR2 FRNRAP. In DNA, the CDR3 is TGTGCTAGTGGTCAGGGACAGGGGGAATCACCCCTCCACTTT. This translates into CASGQGQGESPLHF. Full variable domain (missing parts from reference TRBV12-5 and TRBJ1-6): DARVTQTPRHKVTEMGQEVTMRCQPILGHNTVFWYRQTMMQGLELLAYFRNRAPLDDSGMPKDRFSAEMPDATLATLKIQPSEPRDSAVYFCASGQGQGESPLHFGNGTRLTVT.

This rearrangement joins TRBV5-4 to TRBJ2-7, with 8 bases identical to TRBD2. Losses at the gene ends were 4 bases for V and 2 bases for J; bases not matched to a gene: 11. CDR1 and CDR2 (germline): SGHNT, YYREEE (reference sequence). This CDR3 region has 16 residues. The CDR3 spells CASSASLAGLPYEQYF. As DNA, the CDR3 is TGTGCCAGCAGCGCCAGCCTAGCGGGCCTCCCCTACGAGCAGTACTTC.

This chain connects TRBV2 to TRBJ2-2; 7 bases are a match to TRBD1. The CDR3 extends over 15 amino acids. The germline CDR1 and CDR2 sequences are SNHLY and FYNNEI. The V segment lost 4 bases and the J segment 0 bases; nucleotides outside the gene matches: 2. For the CDR3, the DNA is TGTGCCAGCAGTGGGGACAGCTCGAACACCGGGGAGCTGTTTTTT. Protein sequence: CASSGDSSNTGELFF.

The chain couples TRBV27 to TRBJ2-7; TRBD1 might be the D (5 bases). CDR1 MNHEY and CDR2 SMNVEV come from the germline V gene (reference sequence). Trimming removed 5 bases at V and 0 bases at J, with 11 bases between. CDR3 length: 14 amino acids. For the CDR3, the DNA is TGTGCCAGCAGTCCACGACAGAGCTCCTACGAGCAGTACTTC. Its protein product is CASSPRQSSYEQYF.

As DNA, the CDR3 is TGTGCCAGCAGACCCTTTTTCCCGGGGAATGAGCAGTTCTTC. Amino acid sequence: CASRPFFPGNEQFF. V is TRBV6-5 and J is TRBJ2-1; D is perhaps TRBD2 (5 bases). CDR3 length: 14 amino acids. The germline CDR1 and CDR2 sequences are MNHEY and SVGAGI. V dropped 6 bases and J dropped 7 bases, with 16 bases sitting between them.

This clone was detected only a few times. The chain links TRBV27 to TRBJ1-2; 7 nucleotides line up with TRBD1. This CDR3 has 14 amino acids. Germline V gives CDR1 MNHEY, CDR2 SMNVEV (reference sequence). Trimming at V came to 3 bases and at J to 4 bases, leaving 5 bases not matched to a gene. CDR3 residues: CASSLTGTLYGYTF. The CDR3 DNA sequence: TGTGCCAGCAGTTTGACAGGGACCCTCTATGGCTACACCTTC.